This TCR delta chain emerged from a study of γδ T cells in repeated Plasmodium falciparum infection (dated by TCRdb to the early 2020s). About the full investigation: Malian children exposed to intense seasonal malaria transmission were enrolled in the natural-infection arm and compared with Australian children matched for age and gender. Four controlled human malaria infections were administered to about five malaria-naive U.S. adults over 644 days by bites from P. falciparum NF54-infected Anopheles stephensi mosquitoes. Samples from controlled-infection subjects were taken at baseline, right before selected infections, and 21 days after each infection. Malian gammadelta TCR repertoires were analysed cross-sectionally in periods with no transmission and longitudinally across episodes of acute febrile malaria. The study looked at how repeated Plasmodium falciparum infection shapes the human gammadelta T cell repertoire, using both natural infection in Mali and controlled human malaria infection.

For bulk TCR repertoire analysis, Vgamma9/Vdelta2+ and Vdelta2-negative gammadelta T cell populations were isolated by flow sorting from peripheral blood mononuclear cells. Only a few counts were recorded for this clone. Its antigen is currently not known. A far larger clone differs by one base, so this is likely a read error. Other DNA variants within this sample encode the same CDR3. The library came from multiplex PCR. Instrument on record: Illumina MiSeq. Each sorted gammadelta T cell sample was sequenced for both the TCR gamma (TRG) and TCR delta (TRD) chains. As for how the authors treated the data: The repertoire analyses used clonotype tree plots, the accumulated frequency of the top 20 clonotypes, and diversity index (DI) and D75 metrics. Identical DNA sequences were merged into single rows after TCRdb reprocessed the public reads with CATT. TCRdb, not the authors, supplied the V and J calls. This sample comprises around 50,000 delta-chain clones, about 2% of them detected only once. The ten most abundant clones make up around 25% of the sample.

The study at large found these results: In Vdelta2-negative, largely Vdelta1+, gammadelta TCR repertoires, repeated controlled infections appeared to drive waves of new clonotype selection. The Malian cohort was drawn from a small rural village made up mostly of one ethnic group, which limits generalizability. Compared with the repertoires of Australian children, the Vdelta2-negative gammadelta TCR repertoires of Malian children appeared more clonally expanded, less diverse and less shared. Because the controlled-infection cohort was small, analysis of inter-individual variability in gammadelta T cell responses was limited. Vgamma9/Vdelta2+ TCR repertoires kept a highly stable polyclonal repertoire across time and infection, and many TCRgamma sequences overlapped between individuals.

Sequences TSWWSYY (CDR1) and QGS (CDR2) are obtained from the germline V gene. From cysteine to phenylalanine, the CDR3 is 25 amino acids long. The kept DNA is CDR3 alone, 75 bases in frame from the first base. Trimming accounts for 0 bases at V and 3 bases at J, while the number of junction bases matched to no gene is 28. The clonotype originates from a pool of human donors (malaria-infected and uninfected, not separated). Sequencing was carried out using gamma-delta T cells from blood. The chain couples TRDV1 to TRDJ1, with 13 bases in between that match TRDD3. The J gene, absent from TCRdb, was called here by matching the DNA to germline. The CDR3 region: CALGELSYFWRSPYTGGYAADKLIF. The bases read TGTGCTCTTGGGGAACTAAGCTACTTTTGGCGGTCTCCATATACTGGGGGATACGCAGCCGATAAACTCATCTTT.